This record concerns one TCR beta chain sequence. The length of the CDR3 is 14 residues. Germline V CDR1 and CDR2: GTSNPN, SVGIG (reference sequence). The germline V and J ends were trimmed by 5 bases and 0 bases, with 11 bases remaining between them. This record comes from a study of CD8 T cells in Susac syndrome. Random hexamers primed reverse transcription of about 0.45 to 1 ug RNA. TCRdb re-derived calls from the immunoSEQ multiplex PCR reads in MiXCR, one entry per CDR3 protein. The sample has roughly 130,000 distinct CDR3 sequences, approximately 94% seen once. This rearrangement joins TRBV30 to TRBJ2-4; unclear D gene. The TCR originated in a human donor with multiple sclerosis. Sequencing used CD4+ T cells from PBMCs. The CDR3 loop reads CAWFPDLAKNIQYF. As DNA, the CDR3 is TGTGCCTGGTTCCCTGACCTAGCCAAAAACATTCAGTACTTC. Complete variable domain (other parts from reference TRBV30 and TRBJ2-4): SQTIHQWPATLVQPVGSPLSLECTVEGTSNPNLYWYRQAAGRGLQLLFYSVGIGQISSEVPQNLSASRPQDRQFILSSKKLLLSDSGFYLCAWFPDLAKNIQYFGAGTRLSVL.